The 25 T cell receptor beta chains listed next were all sequenced from one sample in a study of blood T cell repertoires in COVID-19 (dated by TCRdb to the early 2020s). The library was generated by the immunoSEQ multiplex PCR assay. TCRdb obtained this table from immuneACCESS and retained in-frame rearrangements with V and J assigned. These tables miss some clones; where compared with another copy, unresolved V genes account for less than half of the shortfall, and the remainder is unexplained. This sample comprises 150,000 to 200,000 clones, about 89% of them detected only once. Together, the top ten hold 1.5% to 2% of the sample. The sequenced sample was peripheral blood. The source of these receptors is a man aged 18-30 years who had recovered from COVID-19.

This chain uses TRBV7-9 with TRBJ2-3, with 7 bases fitting TRBD2. Germline trimming cut 5 bases from V and 6 bases from J; bases unmatched to any gene: 11. CDR1 SEHNR and CDR2 FQNEAQ come from the germline V gene (reference sequence). The CDR3 has 15 residues. In DNA, the CDR3 is TGTGCCAGCAGCCAAAGGGGCGGGAGAGTCGATACGCAGTATTTT. Translating it yields CASSQRGGRVDTQYF.

The chain recombines TRBV24-1 with TRBJ2-7; TRBD2 might be the D (6 bases). Trimming removed 7 bases from V and 4 bases from J, with 19 bases in between. The CDR3 is 15 residues long. Germline CDR1 KGHDR, CDR2 SFDVKD. Here the CDR3 reads CATSVSGAPWYEQYF. The CDR3 nucleotides are TGTGCCACCAGCGTTAGCGGCGCCCCGTGGTACGAGCAGTACTTC.

V and J are TRBV5-5 and TRBJ2-7; D not certain. CDR1 is SGHKS and CDR2 is YYEKEE in the germline V gene (reference sequence). This CDR3 has 13 amino acids. V dropped 0 bases and J dropped 2 bases, with 6 bases sitting between them. The CDR3 DNA sequence: TGTGCCAGCAGCTTGGACAGAACCTACGAGCAGTACTTC. Residues: CASSLDRTYEQYF. The full variable domain, in which reference TRBV5-5 and TRBJ2-7 provide the parts outside the CDR3, is DAGVTQSPTHLIKTRGQQVTLRCSPISGHKSVSWYQQVLGQGPQFIFQYYEKEERGRGNFPDRFSARQFPNYSSELNVNALLLGDSALYLCASSLDRTYEQYFGPGTRLTVT.

This chain uses TRBV28 with TRBJ1-1, with D possibly being TRBD1 (5 bases). Looked up from germline, CDR1 is MDHEN and CDR2 is SYDVKM. Trimming cost V 8 bases and J 5 bases, with 18 bases left between them. CDR3 length: 14 amino acids. This CDR3 is CASSFTGGRTEAFF. In DNA, the CDR3 is TGTGCCAGCTCCTTTACGGGGGGGAGGACTGAAGCTTTCTTT.

The table lists this clone with a count of one. This rearrangement joins TRBV9 to TRBJ1-2, with 9 bases that match TRBD1. The CDR3 length is 18 residues. Germline V lookup: CDR1 SGDLS, CDR2 YYNGEE. Trimming took 5 bases from V and 1 from J; bases not matched to a gene: 15. DNA of the CDR3: TGTGCCAGCAGGGGAGCAATCCAAGACAGGGGGGGTAACTATGGCTACACCTTC. Its translation: CASRGAIQDRGGNYGYTF.

The chain has TRBV29-1 and TRBJ1-1; D is uncertain. Germline CDR1 is SQVTM and CDR2 is ANQGSEA. This CDR3 contains 10 residues. The V end was cut by 5 bases, the J end by 3 bases, with 4 bases between. CDR3 nucleotides: TGCAGCGTTCTATACACTGAAGCTTTCTTT. It specifies CSVLYTEAFF.

The chain couples TRBV6-2 or TRBV6-3 to TRBJ1-2, with D unclear. The germline V gene encodes CDR1 MNHEY and CDR2 SVGEGT. The CDR3 consists of 13 residues. The V gene lost 6 bases and the J gene lost 3 bases, with 11 bases spanning the gap. The CDR3 protein is CASSFRGDYGYTF. The CDR3 DNA follows: TGTGCCAGCAGCTTTAGAGGAGACTATGGCTACACCTTC.

The chain links TRBV5-1 to TRBJ1-1; D remains unclear. Germline lookup yields CDR1 SGHRS and CDR2 YFSETQ. This CDR3 is 14 amino acids long. V shed 10 bases and J shed 4 bases, with 20 bases lying between them. This chain's CDR3 is CAARVGLEGTEAFF. CDR3 sequence (DNA): TGCGCCGCGAGGGTGGGTCTAGAGGGCACTGAAGCTTTCTTT.

V and J are TRBV6-2 or TRBV6-3 and TRBJ2-3, with D unclear. The ends were cut back, 3 bases at V and 0 bases at J, with 16 bases in the middle. This CDR3 contains 17 residues. CDR1 and CDR2 from the germline V gene are MNHEY and SVGEGT. Written as DNA, the CDR3 is TGTGCCAGCAGTTATCACGAGAGGCTGTCTAGCACAGATACGCAGTATTTT. Translating it yields CASSYHERLSSTDTQYF.

The rearrangement links TRBV5-6 to TRBJ2-7; TRBD1 aligns across 8 bases. The CDR3 consists of 13 residues. V lost 4 bases, J lost 2 bases, and 2 bases stayed unmatched. The germline CDR1 and CDR2 sequences are SGHDT and YYEEEE. The CDR3 DNA sequence: TGTGCCAGCAGCACGACAGGGGCCTACGAGCAGTACTTC. It specifies CASSTTGAYEQYF.

This chain uses TRBV10-3 with TRBJ1-1, with D uncertain. The CDR3 is 12 residues long. The V end was cut by 3 bases, the J end by 8 bases, with 10 bases between. Germline CDR1 ENHRY, CDR2 SYGVKD. CDR3 nucleotides: TGTGCCATCAGTGACCCCTTCCGGGAAGCTTTCTTT. Its protein product is CAISDPFREAFF.

This chain connects TRBV28 to TRBJ2-7; 8 nucleotides align to TRBD2. The CDR3 has 14 amino acids. Trimming cost V 5 bases and J 2 bases; bases outside gene matches: 5. CDR1 and CDR2 from the germline V gene are MDHEN and SYDVKM. The CDR3 coding sequence is TGTGCCAGCAGTATAGCGGGAATGGCCTACGAGCAGTACTTC. Translation gives CASSIAGMAYEQYF.

CDR3 loop: CASTPPGRREQYF. CDR3 bases: TGTGCCAGCACCCCCCCGGGGAGGAGGGAGCAGTACTTC. J is TRBJ2-7 and V is TRBV6-5; D is possibly TRBD2 (6 bases). The CDR3 covers 13 residues. V lost 7 bases to trimming and J lost 7 bases, with 17 bases between them. Germline V gives CDR1 MNHEY, CDR2 SVGAGI.

The chain is built from TRBV15 and TRBJ2-1; 9 bases line up with TRBD1. The CDR3 sequence is 14 residues long. CDR1 and CDR2 (germline): LNHNV, YYDKDF (reference sequence). The V and J ends lost 1 base and 8 bases, in that order; junction bases with no gene match: 3. CDR3 sequence reads: CATSRGDRAHEQFF. The CDR3 nucleotides are TGTGCCACCAGCAGAGGGGACAGGGCCCATGAGCAGTTCTTC. The full variable domain, with the rest looked up from reference TRBV15 and TRBJ2-1, is DAMVIQNPRYQVTQFGKPVTLSCSQTLNHNVMYWYQQKSSQAPKLLFHYYDKDFNNEADTPDNFQSRRPNTSFCFLDIRSPGLGDTAMYLCATSRGDRAHEQFFGPGTRLTVL.

The chain links TRBV5-4 to TRBJ2-3, with 8 positions matching TRBD1. V trimming: 4 bases; J trimming: 6 bases; junction bases outside the gene matches: 10. Germline V gives CDR1 SGHNT, CDR2 YYREEE (reference sequence). The CDR3 covers 15 residues. The CDR3 DNA is TGTGCCAGCAGCCCCCCCGGACAGGGAAGGGATACGCAGTATTTT. This gives the protein CASSPPGQGRDTQYF.

The V and J genes are TRBV6-5 and TRBJ1-1, with D hard to call. V was clipped by 0 bases and J by 6 bases, with 11 bases between them. The CDR3 contains 14 residues. Germline V gives CDR1 MNHEY, CDR2 SVGAGI. CDR3 bases: TGTGCCAGCAGTTACTCTTGGATGAGCGCTGAAGCTTTCTTT. Its protein product is CASSYSWMSAEAFF.

The table lists this clone with a count of one. The chain recombines TRBV10-3 with TRBJ2-3; 7 bases are shared with TRBD2. This CDR3 region has 14 residues. J lost 2 bases, V lost 8 bases, and 7 bases had no gene match. Germline V gene sequence: CDR1 ENHRY, CDR2 SYGVKD. CDR3 protein: CAISGTTFTDTQYF. The CDR3 DNA reads TGTGCCATCTCCGGGACTACCTTCACAGATACGCAGTATTTT.

This chain uses TRBV3-1 (or the pseudogene TRBV3-2) with TRBJ2-3, with TRBD2 matching 11 bases. This CDR3 has 20 amino acids. Trimming took 1 base from V and 4 from J; bases not matched to a gene: 16. The germline V gene has CDR1 LGHDT and CDR2 YNNKEL (reference sequence). The CDR3 DNA reads TGTGCCAGCAGCCAAGGAGGGGGGCTAGCGGGAGGCCCACGGGCAGATACGCAGTATTTT. It yields the protein CASSQGGGLAGGPRADTQYF.

The rearrangement uses TRBV27 and TRBJ2-1, with 7 bases aligning to TRBD2. The germline CDR1 and CDR2 sequences are MNHEY and SMNVEV (reference sequence). The CDR3 extends over 15 amino acids. The J segment lost 4 bases and the V segment lost 4 bases, leaving 7 bases of the junction unmatched. CDR3 amino acids: CASSSSGAGYNEQFF. The CDR3 DNA sequence: TGTGCCAGCAGTTCAAGCGGGGCCGGGTACAATGAGCAGTTCTTC.

The chain combines TRBV2 with TRBJ2-3; D is possibly TRBD2 (5 bases). The CDR3 spans 15 residues. Deletions cut 3 bases from V and 1 base from J, with 11 bases between. In germline, CDR1 is SNHLY, CDR2 FYNNEI. The CDR3 loop is CASSDPGGRTDTQYF. The CDR3 DNA reads as TGTGCCAGCAGTGACCCAGGCGGGCGCACAGATACGCAGTATTTT.

The chain couples TRBV7-8 to TRBJ1-1, with unresolved D. CDR1 and CDR2 from the germline V gene are SGHVS and FQNEAQ. The CDR3 has 11 residues. V was pared by 5 bases and J by 3 bases, with 4 bases between. CDR3 sequence reads: CASSPDTEAFF. The CDR3 coding sequence is TGTGCCAGCAGCCCGGACACTGAAGCTTTCTTT.

The chain couples TRBV28 to TRBJ1-4; 11 bases agree with TRBD1. The V segment lost 5 bases and the J segment 8 bases; nucleotides outside the gene matches: 4. The CDR3 extends over 14 amino acids. CDR1 and CDR2 (germline): MDHEN, SYDVKM. The CDR3 here is CASSPGQGGEKLFF. The CDR3 DNA reads as TGTGCCAGCAGTCCGGGACAGGGGGGCGAAAAACTGTTTTTT.

The chain is built from TRBV4-1 and TRBJ2-5; TRBD1 is a possible D gene (7 bases). The CDR3 consists of 14 residues. Germline-derived CDR1 and CDR2 are MGHRA and YSYEKL. Trimming removed 0 bases from V and 5 bases from J, with 10 bases in between. CDR3 in DNA: TGCGCCAGCAGCCAAGAAGCAGGGGGGGAGACCCAGTACTTC. It codes for CASSQEAGGETQYF.

The chain employs TRBV5-1 and TRBJ1-2; D possibly corresponds to TRBD1 (5 bases). Trimming pared 4 bases from V and 7 bases from J, leaving 8 bases between. Germline V gene sequence: CDR1 SGHRS, CDR2 YFSETQ. The CDR3 totals 11 residues. The CDR3 here is CASSNRGGYTF. The CDR3 region has the DNA TGCGCCAGCAGCAATAGGGGTGGCTACACCTTC.

The chain recombines TRBV30 with TRBJ1-2; 7 positions agree with TRBD1. Germline loops: CDR1 GTSNPN, CDR2 SVGIG (reference sequence). Trimming took 3 bases from V and 6 from J; bases not matched to a gene: 13. CDR3 length equals 15 residues. This chain's CDR3 is CAWRIPDREVHGYTF. The CDR3 DNA reads as TGTGCCTGGAGAATCCCCGACAGGGAGGTCCATGGCTACACCTTC.